This T cell receptor beta chain is drawn from a study of control samples from healthy donors and cancer patients. The V gene's germline CDR1 is KGHSH and CDR2 LQKENI. Trimming cost V 5 bases and J 4 bases, with 9 bases left between them. This CDR3 region has 13 residues. Repertoires were generated with immunoSEQ multiplex PCR, while TCRdb's copy carries only in-frame clones and drops some. The repertoire holds 150,000 or so clones, with 90% to 95% as singletons. The chain carries TRBV18 and TRBJ1-5, with D uncertain. The sample was blood. This sequence was found in a man aged 18 to 30 in good health. DNA of the CDR3: TGTGCCAGCTCATCGGATCGAAATCAGCCCCAGCATTTT. Translation gives CASSSDRNQPQHF.